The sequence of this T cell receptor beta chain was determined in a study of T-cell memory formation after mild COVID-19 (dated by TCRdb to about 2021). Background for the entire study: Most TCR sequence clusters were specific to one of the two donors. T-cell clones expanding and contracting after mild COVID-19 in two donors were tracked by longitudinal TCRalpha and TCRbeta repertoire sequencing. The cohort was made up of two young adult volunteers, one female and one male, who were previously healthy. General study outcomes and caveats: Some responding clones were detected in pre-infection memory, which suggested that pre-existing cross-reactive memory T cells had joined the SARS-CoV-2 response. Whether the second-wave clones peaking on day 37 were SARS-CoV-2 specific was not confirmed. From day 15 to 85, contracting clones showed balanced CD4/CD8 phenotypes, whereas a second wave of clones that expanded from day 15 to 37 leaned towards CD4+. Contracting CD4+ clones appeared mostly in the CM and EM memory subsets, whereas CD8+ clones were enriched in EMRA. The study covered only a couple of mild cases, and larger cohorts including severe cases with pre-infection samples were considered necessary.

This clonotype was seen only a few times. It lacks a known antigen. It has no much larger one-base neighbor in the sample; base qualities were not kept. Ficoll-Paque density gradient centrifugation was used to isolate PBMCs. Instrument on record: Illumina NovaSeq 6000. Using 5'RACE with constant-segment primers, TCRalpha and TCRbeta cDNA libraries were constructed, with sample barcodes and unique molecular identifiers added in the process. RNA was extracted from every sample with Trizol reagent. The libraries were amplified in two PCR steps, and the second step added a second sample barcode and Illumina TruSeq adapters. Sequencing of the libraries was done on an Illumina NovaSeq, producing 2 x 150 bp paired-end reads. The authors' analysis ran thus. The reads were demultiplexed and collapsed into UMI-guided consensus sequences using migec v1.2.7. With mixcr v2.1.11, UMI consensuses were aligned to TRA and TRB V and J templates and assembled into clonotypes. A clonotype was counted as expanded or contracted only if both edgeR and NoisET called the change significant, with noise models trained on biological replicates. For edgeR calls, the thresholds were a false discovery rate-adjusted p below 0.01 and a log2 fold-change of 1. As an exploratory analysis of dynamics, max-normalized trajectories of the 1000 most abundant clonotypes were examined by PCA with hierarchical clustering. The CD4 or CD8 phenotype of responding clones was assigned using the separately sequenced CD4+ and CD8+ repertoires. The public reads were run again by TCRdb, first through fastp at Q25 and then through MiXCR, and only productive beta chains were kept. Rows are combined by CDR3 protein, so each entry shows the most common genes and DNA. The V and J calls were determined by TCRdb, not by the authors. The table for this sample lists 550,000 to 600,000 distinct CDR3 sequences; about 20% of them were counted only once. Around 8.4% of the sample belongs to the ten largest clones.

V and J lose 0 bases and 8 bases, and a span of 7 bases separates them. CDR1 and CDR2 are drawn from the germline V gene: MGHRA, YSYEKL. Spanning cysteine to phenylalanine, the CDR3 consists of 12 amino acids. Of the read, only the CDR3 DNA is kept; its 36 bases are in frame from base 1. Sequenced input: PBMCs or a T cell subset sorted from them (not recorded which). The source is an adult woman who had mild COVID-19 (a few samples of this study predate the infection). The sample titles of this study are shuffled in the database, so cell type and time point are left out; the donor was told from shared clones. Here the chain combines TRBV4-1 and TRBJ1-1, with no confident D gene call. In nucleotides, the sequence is TGCGCCAGCAGCCAAGAGGGCAGGGAAGCTTTCTTT. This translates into CASSQEGREAFF.